The rows below give T cell receptor beta chains drawn from one sample of a study of blood T cell repertoires in COVID-19. Clones were sequenced by immunoSEQ multiplex PCR, and TCRdb holds only the in-frame ones, with some missing. In the table there are some 330,000 clones, under 85% of which are singletons. The sample taken for sequencing was PBMCs or T cells enriched from blood (not recorded which). Receptor source: a woman aged 45 to 65 who had recovered from COVID-19. Both conserved end residues are part of each CDR3. D genes are given only for firm matches. Clone size is stated in some rows and not others, as once, few, many or a class when expanded.

>TRBD1|TRBJ1-2|TRBV15|few
TGTGCCACCAGCCGGGACAGAGATAACTATGGCTACACCTTC
CATSRDRDNYGYTF
>TRBD2|TRBJ2-1|TRBV30|NA
TGTGCCTGGAGTGAAGCGGGAGCCTACAATGAGCAGTTCTTC
CAWSEAGAYNEQFF
>TRBD1|TRBJ1-5|TRBV12-3/TRBV12-4|NA
TGTGCCAGCAGTCTGACAGGGGACCAGCCCCAGCATTTT
CASSLTGDQPQHF
>TRBD1|TRBJ1-6|TRBV28|NA
TGTGCCAGCAACATACAGGGGCGGAATTCACCCCTCCACTTT
CASNIQGRNSPLHF
>NA|TRBJ1-5|TRBV7-3|NA
TGTGCCAGCAGCGAGGGTCTGGGTCAGCCCCAGCATTTT
CASSEGLGQPQHF
>NA|TRBJ1-2|TRBV5-1|NA
TGCGCCAGCAGCTTGGAGACACCTCACTATGGCTACACCTTC
CASSLETPHYGYTF
>TRBD1|TRBJ1-1|TRBV19|NA
TGTGCCAGTAGTCCCCGACAGGGGGCGTCCACTGAAGCTTTCTTT
CASSPRQGASTEAFF
>NA|TRBJ1-5|TRBV7-3|NA
TGTGCCAGCAGCTCAACGATCGGGACACACATAAATCAGCCCCAGCATTTT
CASSSTIGTHINQPQHF
>TRBD1|TRBJ2-3|TRBV7-7|NA
TGTGCTAGCAGTTCGGGACAGGGAAGGGCAGATACGCAGTATTTT
CASSSGQGRADTQYF
>NA|TRBJ2-2|TRBV5-1|NA
TGCGCCAGCAGCCTTCCTGCGAACACCGGGGAGCTGTTTTTT
CASSLPANTGELFF
>NA|TRBJ2-2|TRBV7-3|NA
TGTGCCAGCAGCCGACAGTTGAACACCGGGGAGCTGTTTTTT
CASSRQLNTGELFF
>NA|TRBJ1-1|TRBV14|few
TGTGCCAGCAGCCCGGGGGGGGCGGATCCGAGGAACACTGAAGCTTTCTTT
CASSPGGADPRNTEAFF
>NA|TRBJ2-3|TRBV3-1/TRBV3-2|NA
TGTGCCAGCAGCCAAGCCAGGTTGGGCACAGATACGCAGTATTTT
CASSQARLGTDTQYF
>NA|TRBJ2-3|TRBV5-4|few
TGTGCCAGCAGCTTGACAGGTACGAACGCAGATACGCAGTATTTT
CASSLTGTNADTQYF
>TRBD1|TRBJ1-1|TRBV27|NA
TGTGCCAGCAGGGTACAGGGGGCAGCGACTGAAGCTTTCTTT
CASRVQGAATEAFF
>NA|TRBJ1-1|TRBV5-1|NA
TGCGCCAGCAGCCCCCCCGGTTCCACTGAAGCTTTCTTT
CASSPPGSTEAFF
>NA|TRBJ2-7|TRBV7-3|NA
TGTGCCAGCAGCTTAGTTGGTACTCCACGGGCCTACGAGCAGTACTTC
CASSLVGTPRAYEQYF
>NA|TRBJ2-7|TRBV6-5|NA
TGTGCCAGCAGTACAGGGAACTACGAGCAGTACTTC
CASSTGNYEQYF
>TRBD2|TRBJ2-1|TRBV15|NA
TGTGCCACCAGCAGAGCTAGCGGCTCCTACAATGAGCAGTTCTTC
CATSRASGSYNEQFF
>NA|TRBJ1-2|TRBV29-1|NA
TGCAGCGTTGTAGATACAGACCGCTATGGCTACACCTTC
CSVVDTDRYGYTF
>NA|TRBJ1-2|TRBV7-2|NA
TGTGCCAGCAGCGCTCGGGACTGGCACACCTTC
CASSARDWHTF
>NA|TRBJ1-2|TRBV29-1|NA
TGCAGCGTTGAAGATTTCCCCTCCGGGGGGAACAACTATGGCTACACCTTC
CSVEDFPSGGNNYGYTF
>TRBD1|TRBJ1-2|TRBV10-3|NA
TGTGCCATCAGTGTAGGACAGGTTTCGGGCGGCTACACCTTC
CAISVGQVSGGYTF
>NA|TRBJ2-3|TRBV14|NA
TGTGCCAGCAGCCATCTCACAGGGCTGGATACGCAGTATTTT
CASSHLTGLDTQYF
>TRBD1|TRBJ1-4|TRBV7-9|NA
TGTGCCAGCAGCCTAGGGGACAGGGATAATGAAAAACTGTTTTTT
CASSLGDRDNEKLFF
>NA|TRBJ1-2|TRBV20-1|few
TGCAGTGCTGCGGAGGGTGGCTACACCTTC
CSAAEGGYTF
>NA|TRBJ1-1|TRBV15|NA
TGTGCCACCGCAATTCCGCCCGACAGTGAAGCTTTCTTT
CATAIPPDSEAFF
>NA|TRBJ2-7|TRBV5-1|NA
TGCGCCAGCAGCTTGACAAACGTGGTGTACGAGCAGTACTTC
CASSLTNVVYEQYF
>TRBD2|TRBJ2-2|TRBV10-3|NA
TGTGCCGGAGGAGGGCTAGCGGGCTCTTCTGGGGAGCTGTTTTTT
CAGGGLAGSSGELFF
>NA|TRBJ1-5|TRBV7-2|NA
TGTGCCAGCAGCTTAGACAGTGCCAATCAGCCCCAGCATTTT
CASSLDSANQPQHF
>NA|TRBJ2-5|TRBV7-6|NA
TGTGCCAGCAGCCAAAACAGAGAGACCCAGTACTTC
CASSQNRETQYF
>NA|TRBJ2-3|TRBV4-2|NA
TGTGCCAGCAGCCAAGATCGGGTTAGCACAGATACGCAGTATTTT
CASSQDRVSTDTQYF
>NA|TRBJ1-5|TRBV7-2|NA
TGTGCCAGCAGCAGGACAGTAAGCAATCAGCCCCAGCATTTT
CASSRTVSNQPQHF
>NA|TRBJ2-6|TRBV4-1|NA
TGCGCCAGCAGCCAAGGTCTTGCCGGGGTCTCTGGGGCCAACGTCCTGACTTTC
CASSQGLAGVSGANVLTF
>TRBD1|TRBJ1-2|TRBV30|few
TGTGCCTGGAGTACGGGACAGGACTATGGCTACACCTTC
CAWSTGQDYGYTF
>TRBD1|TRBJ2-3|TRBV6-2/TRBV6-3|NA
TGTGCCAGCAGTTACGGACAGGGCCCAGATACGCAGTATTTT
CASSYGQGPDTQYF
>NA|TRBJ2-2|TRBV6-6|once
TGTGCCAGCAGACGAGGTCCGGTCACCGGGGAGCTGTTTTTT
CASRRGPVTGELFF
>NA|TRBJ2-1|TRBV27|NA
TGTGCCAGCAGGCGAAACAATGAGCAGTTCTTC
CASRRNNEQFF
>TRBD2|TRBJ2-7|TRBV6-1|NA
TGTGCCAGCAGTGAGCGACTAGCGGGAGGTTACGAGCAGTACTTC
CASSERLAGGYEQYF
>TRBD2|TRBJ2-1|TRBV6-1|NA
TGTGCCAGCAGTGAGGGGTCTAGCGGCAATGAGCAGTTCTTC
CASSEGSSGNEQFF
>NA|TRBJ2-7|TRBV30|NA
TGTGCCTGGAGAACTGCGGGGGCGAGCTCCTACGAGCAGTACTTC
CAWRTAGASSYEQYF
>NA|TRBJ2-3|TRBV5-6|NA
TGTGCCAGCATCAAAAGGAGCCTTAGCACAGATACGCAGTATTTT
CASIKRSLSTDTQYF
>TRBD1|TRBJ1-4|TRBV27|NA
TGTGCCAGCAGTTTCGGACAGGGGAGAAAACTGTTTTTT
CASSFGQGRKLFF
>NA|TRBJ1-3|TRBV13|NA
TGTGCCAGCAGCTACGGGGGGCCAACTGGAAACACCATATATTTT
CASSYGGPTGNTIYF
>NA|TRBJ1-2|TRBV6-2/TRBV6-3|few
TGTGCCAGCAGTTTGATACGGGGGTATGGCTACACCTTC
CASSLIRGYGYTF
>TRBD1|TRBJ1-1|TRBV7-9|NA
TGTGCCAGCAGCCCCGGGACAGGGGGTAAAATCGCTTTCTTT
CASSPGTGGKIAFF
>TRBD2|TRBJ2-2|TRBV2|NA
TGTGCCAGCGTCTCTAGCGGGAGAACGACCGGGGAGCTGTTTTTT
CASVSSGRTTGELFF
>TRBD1|TRBJ1-6|TRBV29-1|NA
TGCAGCGTTGGGACAGGGGGGAATTCACCCCTCCACTTT
CSVGTGGNSPLHF
>TRBD2|TRBJ2-7|TRBV18|NA
TGTGCCAGCTCACCGGGACTAGGGGAGCAGTACTTC
CASSPGLGEQYF
>TRBD1|TRBJ2-7|TRBV5-4|many
TGTGCCAGCAGCTCATGGACAGGGGGAAGTAACGAGCAGTACTTC
CASSSWTGGSNEQYF
>TRBD2|TRBJ2-7|TRBV20-1|NA
TGCAGTGCTAGTCTAGGACTAGCGGGAGAGGACTACGAGCAGTACTTC
CSASLGLAGEDYEQYF
>NA|TRBJ1-2|TRBV6-6|NA
TGTGCCAGCAGTTCGCCGGGTCAGGGTGGCTACACCTTC
CASSSPGQGGYTF
>NA|TRBJ2-5|TRBV19|NA
TGTGCCAGCTCGATGAGGCCCGGCCGGGAGACCCAGTACTTC
CASSMRPGRETQYF
>TRBD1|TRBJ1-1|TRBV27|NA
TGTGCCAGCAGTCCGCACCGGGACAGGGCCACGAGGTTT
CASSPHRDRATRF
>NA|TRBJ1-6|TRBV9|NA
TGTGCCAGCAGCGCGACAGGAGTTGGAAATTCACCCCTCCACTTT
CASSATGVGNSPLHF
>NA|TRBJ2-3|TRBV3-1/TRBV3-2|NA
TGTGCCAGCAGCCCAGCGCGGGGCGGAGGGGGCCCCGATACGCAGTATTTT
CASSPARGGGGPDTQYF